This T cell receptor beta chain was recovered during a study of T cell repertoires in cytomegalovirus infection. For the study at large: Indications came from public TCR beta signatures; they pointed to CMV infection and to a matching HLA type.

Germline V lookup: CDR1 LGHNA, CDR2 YSLEER. The CDR3 has 17 amino acids. V gave up 7 bases and J gave up 0 bases, with 19 bases separating them. TCRdb reprocessed the reads with MiXCR, giving one entry per CDR3 protein. The repertoire holds 50,000 or so distinct CDR3 sequences, with 20% to 25% as singletons. This clonotype came up many times. Its antigen is as yet unknown. Study-wide results and limits: Dominant in the ex vivo response were TCR beta clonotypes restricted by HLA-C and specific for CMV. Identification of carriers of CMV plus the relevant HLA was performed using cumulative public TCR beta family frequency.

This receptor was obtained from a human donor in good health (CMV status not recorded). Some clones in this sample may be carry-over from other donors' samples. V gene TRBV4-3 combines with J gene TRBJ2-1; D not resolved. Sequenced sample: PBMCs, sequenced either directly or after in vitro stimulation (not recorded which). CDR3 in DNA: TGCGCCAGCAATCGCGCCTACGCCCAGAGCTCCTACAATGAGCAGTTCTTC. This encodes CASNRAYAQSSYNEQFF.